This is a list of T cell receptor beta chains from one sample in a study of early T cells in non-severe SARS-CoV-2 infection. TCRdb re-called the 5' RACE reads with MiXCR, one entry per CDR3 protein. This table holds 45,000 to 60,000 distinct CDR3 sequences, less than 9.5% found once. Specimen: whole blood. These receptors all come from an adult who was a healthcare worker with PCR-confirmed SARS-CoV-2 infection or an uninfected control (not recorded which). The CDR3 runs from the conserved cysteine through the conserved F or W. A D gene is named only where the DNA matches it firmly. Clone size is stated in some rows and not others, as once, few, many or a class when expanded.

CSARRRVTGELFF | TGCAGTGCCCGCCGGCGGGTCACCGGGGAGCTGTTTTTT | NA | TRBJ2-2 | NA | TRBV20-1
CATSDPDRNNEQFF | TGTGCCACCAGTGATCCGGACCGGAACAATGAGCAGTTCTTC | NA | TRBJ2-1 | NA | TRBV24-1
CASSPMTGPYEQYF | TGTGCCAGCTCACCAATGACAGGGCCCTACGAGCAGTACTTC | few | TRBJ2-7 | TRBD1 | TRBV18
CASSQESADEQFF | TGTGCCAGCAGCCAAGAAAGCGCGGATGAGCAGTTCTTC | NA | TRBJ2-1 | NA | TRBV3-1
CASSYSGLGGRAGADTQYF | TGTGCCAGCAGTTACTCAGGTCTCGGCGGGAGGGCCGGGGCAGATACGCAGTATTTT | many | TRBJ2-3 | TRBD2 | TRBV6-5
CASSENRAGGGPNTYEQYF | TGTGCCAGCAGTGAAAATAGAGCAGGGGGAGGCCCTAATACCTACGAGCAGTACTTC | many | TRBJ2-7 | NA | TRBV6-1
CASSFPPGSSYNEQFF | TGTGCCAGCAGTTTCCCCCCGGGGAGCTCCTACAATGAGCAGTTCTTC | NA | TRBJ2-1 | NA | TRBV28
CATSRVGVWSGSPQETQYF | TGTGCCACCAGCAGAGTGGGGGTGTGGTCCGGGAGCCCACAAGAGACCCAGTACTTC | many | TRBJ2-5 | NA | TRBV15
CSARGGTSSYNEQFF | TGCAGTGCTAGAGGTGGGACGAGCTCCTACAATGAGCAGTTCTTC | NA | TRBJ2-1 | NA | TRBV20-1
CASSFREGPEETQYF | TGTGCCAGCAGCTTTCGGGAAGGACCAGAAGAGACCCAGTACTTC | many | TRBJ2-5 | NA | TRBV3-1
CASSDGEQTNTGELFF | TGTGCCAGCAGTGACGGGGAACAGACGAACACCGGGGAGCTGTTTTTT | few | TRBJ2-2 | NA | TRBV6-2/TRBV6-3
CASSVEGLAYNEQFF | TGTGCCAGCAGCGTAGAAGGACTAGCGTATAATGAGCAGTTCTTC | NA | TRBJ2-1 | TRBD2 | TRBV9
CASSLLTPYNEQFF | TGTGCCAGCAGTCTCCTCACCCCCTACAATGAGCAGTTCTTC | few | TRBJ2-1 | NA | TRBV12-3/TRBV12-4
CASSSHGELFF | TGTGCCAGCAGCTCGCACGGGGAGCTGTTTTTT | NA | TRBJ2-2 | NA | TRBV12-3/TRBV12-4
CASSLPGQHDSWGNEQFF | TGTGCCAGCAGTTTACCGGGACAACACGACTCCTGGGGCAATGAGCAGTTCTTC | many | TRBJ2-1 | NA | TRBV2
CSAEPLAANTGELFF | TGCAGTGCAGAGCCACTAGCGGCCAACACCGGGGAGCTGTTTTTT | NA | TRBJ2-2 | TRBD2 | TRBV20-1
CASSSGTGVYNEQFF | TGTGCCAGCAGCTCCGGGACAGGGGTCTACAATGAGCAGTTCTTC | many | TRBJ2-1 | TRBD1 | TRBV5-4
CASSYQDGRETQYF | TGTGCCAGCAGTTACCAGGACGGTCGAGAGACCCAGTACTTC | NA | TRBJ2-5 | NA | TRBV6-5
CASSPGQDPKETQYF | TGTGCCAGCAGCCCGGGACAGGACCCCAAAGAGACCCAGTACTTC | many | TRBJ2-5 | TRBD1 | TRBV13
CASSLALGTSGHEQFF | TGTGCCAGCAGTTTAGCGCTGGGGACTAGCGGCCATGAGCAGTTCTTC | many | TRBJ2-1 | TRBD2 | TRBV12-3/TRBV12-4
CASSSSGKADEQYF | TGTGCCAGCAGCTCAAGCGGGAAGGCCGACGAGCAGTACTTC | many | TRBJ2-7 | TRBD2 | TRBV7-9
CASKGLGDTQYF | TGTGCAAGCAAGGGGTTAGGAGATACGCAGTATTTT | NA | TRBJ2-3 | NA | TRBV7-3
CASSERAGEGTDTQYF | TGTGCCAGCAGCGAAAGGGCGGGAGAGGGCACAGATACGCAGTATTTT | many | TRBJ2-3 | TRBD2 | TRBV12-3/TRBV12-4
CASSQDLQGTDTQYF | TGCGCCAGCAGCCAAGATCTGCAGGGAACAGATACGCAGTATTTT | many | TRBJ2-3 | NA | TRBV4-1
CASSEEVGGNQPQHF | TGCGCCAGCAGTGAAGAGGTAGGCGGCAATCAGCCCCAGCATTTT | few | TRBJ1-5 | NA | TRBV10-2
CASSSTTSGPKNNEQFF | TGCGCCAGCAGCTCCACCACTAGCGGCCCAAAAAACAATGAGCAGTTCTTC | few | TRBJ2-1 | TRBD2 | TRBV5-1
CATSDSGAGANVLTF | TGTGCCACCAGTGATTCAGGGGCCGGGGCCAACGTCCTGACTTTC | NA | TRBJ2-6 | NA | TRBV24-1
CASSLALTRGEQYF | TGTGCCAGCAGCTTGGCTCTGACCCGAGGCGAGCAGTACTTC | many | TRBJ2-7 | NA | TRBV5-4
CASSLSGSGSTGELFF | TGTGCCAGCAGTTTATCGGGGAGCGGGAGCACCGGGGAGCTGTTTTTT | many | TRBJ2-2 | TRBD2 | TRBV28
CARGYPYQETQYF | TGCGCCAGAGGATATCCCTACCAAGAGACCCAGTACTTC | NA | TRBJ2-5 | NA | TRBV5-1
CASSQGLAGGSYEQYF | TGCGCCAGCAGCCAAGGACTAGCGGGGGGCTCCTACGAGCAGTACTTC | few | TRBJ2-7 | TRBD2 | TRBV4-1
CASSLGAALDNEQFF | TGTGCCAGCAGCTTAGGGGCGGCCCTGGACAATGAGCAGTTCTTC | NA | TRBJ2-1 | NA | TRBV7-9
CASSLVGERGLVDEQFF | TGTGCCAGCAGCTTAGTGGGGGAGAGGGGACTAGTAGATGAGCAGTTCTTC | NA | TRBJ2-1 | TRBD2 | TRBV7-2
CSVVGLAGPSYEQYF | TGCAGCGTCGTCGGACTAGCGGGACCCTCCTACGAGCAGTACTTC | many | TRBJ2-7 | TRBD2 | TRBV29-1
CASSRTRQNTGELFF | TGTGCCAGCAGCCGGACACGGCAGAACACCGGGGAGCTGTTTTTT | many | TRBJ2-2 | NA | TRBV6-1
CASSPPSKQKETQYF | TGTGCCAGCTCACCACCGAGTAAACAGAAAGAGACCCAGTACTTC | many | TRBJ2-5 | NA | TRBV18
CSATSGSPFYEQFF | TGCAGTGCCACTAGCGGGAGTCCCTTTTATGAGCAGTTCTTC | NA | TRBJ2-1 | TRBD2 | TRBV20-1
CSVEDLQGGYEQFF | TGCAGCGTTGAAGATCTTCAGGGGGGGTATGAGCAGTTCTTC | few | TRBJ2-1 | NA | TRBV29-1
CASSLKGVTDTQYF | TGCGCCAGCAGCTTGAAGGGGGTCACAGATACGCAGTATTTT | NA | TRBJ2-3 | NA | TRBV5-1
CASRGPGLATTGELFF | TGCGCCAGCAGGGGGCCCGGACTAGCGACGACCGGGGAGCTGTTTTTT | NA | TRBJ2-2 | TRBD2 | TRBV10-2
CASSPGGASGYNEQFF | TGTGCCAGCAGCCCGGGAGGCGCTAGCGGCTACAATGAGCAGTTCTTC | many | TRBJ2-1 | TRBD2 | TRBV5-4
CASSSRQGATGELFF | TGTGCCAGCAGCTCCAGACAGGGGGCTACCGGGGAGCTGTTTTTT | many | TRBJ2-2 | TRBD1 | TRBV7-3
CAGRGADTHGYTF | TGTGCTGGGAGAGGGGCCGATACGCATGGCTACACCTTC | NA | TRBJ1-2 | NA | TRBV5-8
CASSLAGGPPYEQYF | TGTGCCAGCTCGCTCGCTGGAGGACCCCCCTACGAGCAGTACTTC | few | TRBJ2-7 | NA | TRBV18
CASSWMDSGLYEQYF | TGCGCCAGCAGCTGGATGGATAGCGGCCTCTACGAGCAGTACTTC | many | TRBJ2-7 | NA | TRBV5-1
CASSAPLGGANYGYTF | TGTGCCAGCAGCGCCCCCCTCGGGGGAGCTAACTATGGCTACACCTTC | few | TRBJ1-2 | NA | TRBV5-4
CASSENGSPTGELFF | TGTGCCAGCAGTGAAAACGGGAGCCCCACCGGGGAGCTGTTTTTT | few | TRBJ2-2 | NA | TRBV2
CASSQDGSGYNEQFF | TGTGCCAGCAGCCAAGATGGGTCAGGGTACAATGAGCAGTTCTTC | few | TRBJ2-1 | NA | TRBV3-1
CASSFEGGSSVTEAFF | TGTGCCAGCAGTTTTGAGGGGGGGTCAAGTGTTACTGAAGCTTTCTTT | NA | TRBJ1-1 | NA | TRBV27
CASTSGGDTQYF | TGCGCCAGCACTTCCGGTGGGGATACGCAGTATTTT | NA | TRBJ2-3 | NA | TRBV10-2
CSVGPDYGYTF | TGCAGCGTTGGGCCCGACTATGGCTACACCTTC | many | TRBJ1-2 | NA | TRBV29-1
CSVEEGRGNTIYF | TGCAGCGTTGAAGAGGGCAGAGGAAACACCATATATTTT | NA | TRBJ1-3 | NA | TRBV29-1